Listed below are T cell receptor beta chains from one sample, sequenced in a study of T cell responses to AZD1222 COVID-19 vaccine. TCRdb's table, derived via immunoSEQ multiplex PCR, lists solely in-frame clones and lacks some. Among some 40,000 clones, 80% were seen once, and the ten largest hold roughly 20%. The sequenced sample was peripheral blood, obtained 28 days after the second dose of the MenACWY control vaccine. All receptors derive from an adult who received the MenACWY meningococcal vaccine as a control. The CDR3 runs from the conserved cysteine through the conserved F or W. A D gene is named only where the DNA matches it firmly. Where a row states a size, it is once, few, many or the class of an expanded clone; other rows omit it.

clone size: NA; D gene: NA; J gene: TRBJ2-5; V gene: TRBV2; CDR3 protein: CASSEGPGGVVETQYF; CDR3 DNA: TGTGCCAGCAGTGAAGGTCCAGGGGGGGTGGTAGAGACCCAGTACTTC
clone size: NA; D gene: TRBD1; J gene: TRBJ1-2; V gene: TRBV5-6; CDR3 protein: CASSWDRGYYYTF; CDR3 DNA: TGTGCCAGCAGCTGGGACAGGGGTTATTACTACACCTTC
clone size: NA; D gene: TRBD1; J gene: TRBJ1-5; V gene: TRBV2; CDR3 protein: CASRRDRAKYLGNQPQHF; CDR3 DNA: TGTGCCAGCAGGAGGGACAGGGCTAAGTACTTAGGCAATCAGCCCCAGCATTTT
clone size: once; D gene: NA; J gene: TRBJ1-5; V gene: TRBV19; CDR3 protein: CASRSDHSNQPQHF; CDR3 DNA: TGTGCCAGTAGGTCAGACCATAGCAATCAGCCCCAGCATTTT
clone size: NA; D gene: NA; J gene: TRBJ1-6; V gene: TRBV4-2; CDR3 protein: CASSQDKPRGNSPLHF; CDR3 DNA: TGTGCCAGCAGCCAAGATAAACCCAGGGGTAATTCACCCCTCCACTTT
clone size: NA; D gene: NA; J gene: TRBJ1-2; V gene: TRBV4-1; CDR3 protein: CASSQEVNYGYTF; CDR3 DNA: TGCGCCAGCAGCCAAGAGGTTAACTATGGCTACACCTTC
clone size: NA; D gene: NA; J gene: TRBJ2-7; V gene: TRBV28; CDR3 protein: CASSLNTLSSYEQYF; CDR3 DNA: TGTGCCAGCAGTTTAAATACCTTAAGCTCCTACGAGCAGTACTTC
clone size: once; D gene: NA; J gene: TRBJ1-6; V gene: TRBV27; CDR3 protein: CASTTGINSPLHF; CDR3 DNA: TGTGCCAGCACCACCGGGATTAATTCACCCCTCCACTTT
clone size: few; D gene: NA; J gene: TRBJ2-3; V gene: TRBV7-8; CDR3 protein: CASSYRRGDTDTQYF; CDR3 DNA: TGTGCCAGCAGCTATCGGCGGGGCGACACAGATACGCAGTATTTT
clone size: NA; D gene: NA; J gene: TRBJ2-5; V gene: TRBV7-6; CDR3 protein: CASSLGAVDQETQYF; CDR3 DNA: TGTGCCAGCAGCTTAGGGGCAGTCGACCAAGAGACCCAGTACTTC
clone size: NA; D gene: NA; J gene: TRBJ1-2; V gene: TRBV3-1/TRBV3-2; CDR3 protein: CASSQVTGGSTF; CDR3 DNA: TGTGCCAGCAGCCAAGTCACAGGAGGGTCCACCTTC
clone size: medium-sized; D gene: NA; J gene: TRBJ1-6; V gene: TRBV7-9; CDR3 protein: CASSPSGGMENSPLHF; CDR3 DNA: TGTGCCAGCAGCCCTAGCGGGGGGATGGAGAATTCACCCCTCCACTTT
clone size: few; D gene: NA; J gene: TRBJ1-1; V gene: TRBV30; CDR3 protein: CAWKMMTRHLEAFF; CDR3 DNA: TGTGCCTGGAAGATGATGACAAGACACTTAGAAGCTTTCTTT
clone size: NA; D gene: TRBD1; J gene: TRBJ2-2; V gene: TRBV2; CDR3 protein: CASTIWDRVDTGELFF; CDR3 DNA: TGTGCCAGCACCATATGGGACAGGGTAGACACCGGGGAGCTGTTTTTT
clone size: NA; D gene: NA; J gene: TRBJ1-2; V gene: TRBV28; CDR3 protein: CASSPPTF; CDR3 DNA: TGTGCCAGCAGTCCCCCGACCTTC
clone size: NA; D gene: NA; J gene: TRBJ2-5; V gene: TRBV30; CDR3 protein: CAWSVRERETQYF; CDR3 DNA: TGTGCCTGGAGTGTACGTGAGCGGGAGACCCAGTACTTC
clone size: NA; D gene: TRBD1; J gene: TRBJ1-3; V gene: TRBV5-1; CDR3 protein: CASSLAGTDSGNTIYF; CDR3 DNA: TGCGCCAGCAGCTTGGCCGGGACAGACTCTGGAAACACCATATATTTT
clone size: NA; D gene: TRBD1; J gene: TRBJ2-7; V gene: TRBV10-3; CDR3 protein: CAISDTTGSSYEQYF; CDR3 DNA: TGTGCCATCAGCGATACGACAGGGAGCTCCTACGAGCAGTACTTC
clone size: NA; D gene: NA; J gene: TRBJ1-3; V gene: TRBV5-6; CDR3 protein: CASSADLGRRAGNTIYF; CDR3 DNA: TGTGCCAGCAGCGCAGACTTAGGGAGAAGGGCAGGAAACACCATATATTTT
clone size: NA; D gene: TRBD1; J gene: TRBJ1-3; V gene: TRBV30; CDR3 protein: CALFRDRARSGNTIYF; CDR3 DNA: TGTGCCTTGTTCCGGGACAGGGCACGATCTGGAAACACCATATATTTT
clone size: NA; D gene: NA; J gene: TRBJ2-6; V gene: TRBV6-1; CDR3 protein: CASSGDGTLSGANVLTF; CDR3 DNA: TGTGCCAGCAGTGGTGACGGAACCCTCTCTGGGGCCAACGTCCTGACTTTC
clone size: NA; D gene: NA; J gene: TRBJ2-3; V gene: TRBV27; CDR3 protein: CASSSSRLGGPGTDTQYF; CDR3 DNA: TGTGCCAGCAGTTCATCCCGACTAGGAGGTCCGGGAACAGATACGCAGTATTTT
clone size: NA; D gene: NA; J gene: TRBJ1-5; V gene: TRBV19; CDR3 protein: CASSIFPGGRGNQPQHF; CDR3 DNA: TGTGCCAGTAGTATTTTCCCCGGGGGTAGGGGCAATCAGCCCCAGCATTTT
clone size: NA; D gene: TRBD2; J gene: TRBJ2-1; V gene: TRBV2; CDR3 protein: CARGGEAGGRGEQFF; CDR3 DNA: TGTGCCCGCGGGGGCGAAGCGGGAGGGAGGGGTGAGCAGTTCTTC
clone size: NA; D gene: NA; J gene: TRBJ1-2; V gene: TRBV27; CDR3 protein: CATGTLYGYTF; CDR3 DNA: TGTGCCACCGGGACGTTGTATGGCTACACCTTC
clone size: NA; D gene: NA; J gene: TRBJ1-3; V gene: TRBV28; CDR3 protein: CASSRQVLSGNTIYF; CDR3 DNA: TGTGCCAGCAGTAGACAGGTCCTCTCTGGAAACACCATATATTTT
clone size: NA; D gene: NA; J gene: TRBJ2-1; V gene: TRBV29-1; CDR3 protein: CSVVTAYNEQFF; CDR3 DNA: TGCAGCGTTGTTACAGCCTACAATGAGCAGTTCTTC
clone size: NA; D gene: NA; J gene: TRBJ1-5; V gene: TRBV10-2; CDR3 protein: CASSGGAVNQPQHF; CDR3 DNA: TGCGCCAGCAGTGGCGGGGCAGTCAATCAGCCCCAGCATTTT
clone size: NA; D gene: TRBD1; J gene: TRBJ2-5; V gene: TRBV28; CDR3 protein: CASSSTYRGETQYF; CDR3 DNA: TGTGCCAGCAGTTCCACCTACAGGGGAGAGACCCAGTACTTC
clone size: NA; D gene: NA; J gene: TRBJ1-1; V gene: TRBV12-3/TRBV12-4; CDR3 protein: CASRWTDASGAFF; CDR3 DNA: TGTGCCAGCAGATGGACAGACGCCAGTGGGGCTTTCTTT
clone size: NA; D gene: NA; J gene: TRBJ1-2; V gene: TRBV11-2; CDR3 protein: CASSLTSNNYGYTF; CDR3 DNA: TGTGCCAGCAGCCTCACCTCAAATAACTATGGCTACACCTTC
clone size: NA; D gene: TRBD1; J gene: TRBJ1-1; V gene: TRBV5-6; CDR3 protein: CASSDTGVDTEAFF; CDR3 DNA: TGTGCCAGCAGCGACACAGGGGTCGACACTGAAGCTTTCTTT
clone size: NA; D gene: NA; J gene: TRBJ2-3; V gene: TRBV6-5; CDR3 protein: CASSSSGRQYF; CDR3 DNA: TGTGCCAGCAGTTCCTCGGGAAGGCAGTATTTT
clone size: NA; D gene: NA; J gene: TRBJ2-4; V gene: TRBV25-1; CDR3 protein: CASSEAGLNIQYF; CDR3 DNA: TGTGCCAGCAGTGAAGCGGGATTGAACATTCAGTACTTC
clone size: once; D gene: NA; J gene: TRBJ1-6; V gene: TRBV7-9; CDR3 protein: CASSSNGGTLHF; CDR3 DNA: TGTGCCAGCAGCTCTAACGGGGGCACCCTCCACTTT
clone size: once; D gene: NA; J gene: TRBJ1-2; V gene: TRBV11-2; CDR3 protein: CASSLRGTRGYTF; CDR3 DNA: TGTGCCAGCAGCTTACGGGGCACGAGGGGCTACACCTTC
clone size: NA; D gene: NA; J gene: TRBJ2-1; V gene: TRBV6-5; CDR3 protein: CASSYNGYNEQFF; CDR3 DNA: TGTGCCAGCAGTTACAACGGCTATAATGAGCAGTTCTTC
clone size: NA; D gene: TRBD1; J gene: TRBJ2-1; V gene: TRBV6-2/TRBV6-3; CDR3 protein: CASSSTGAKLHEQFF; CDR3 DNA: TGTGCCAGCAGTTCGACAGGGGCCAAACTCCATGAGCAGTTCTTC
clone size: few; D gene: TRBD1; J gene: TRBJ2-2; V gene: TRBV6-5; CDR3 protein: CASSPGTEITGELFF; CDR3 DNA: TGTGCCAGCAGTCCCGGGACAGAGATTACCGGGGAGCTGTTTTTT
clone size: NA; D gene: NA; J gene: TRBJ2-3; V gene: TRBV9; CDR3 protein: CASSVAGLSTDTQYF; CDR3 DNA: TGTGCCAGCAGCGTAGCAGGACTTAGCACAGATACGCAGTATTTT
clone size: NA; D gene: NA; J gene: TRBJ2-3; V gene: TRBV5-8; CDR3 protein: CASSTQGWYVGDTQYF; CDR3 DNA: TGTGCCAGCAGTACCCAGGGGTGGTATGTAGGAGATACGCAGTATTTT
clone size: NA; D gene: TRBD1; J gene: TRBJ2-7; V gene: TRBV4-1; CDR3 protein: CASSQEQGAGEQYF; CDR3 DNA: TGCGCCAGCAGCCAGGAACAGGGGGCGGGCGAGCAGTACTTC
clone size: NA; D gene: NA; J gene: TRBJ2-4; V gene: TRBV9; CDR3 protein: CASTPGAGKNIQYF; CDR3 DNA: TGTGCCAGCACCCCGGGGGCGGGCAAAAACATTCAGTACTTC
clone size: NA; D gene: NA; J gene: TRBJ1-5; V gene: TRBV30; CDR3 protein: CAWSLSGGGQPQHF; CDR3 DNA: TGTGCCTGGAGTTTGAGTGGGGGAGGGCAGCCCCAGCATTTT
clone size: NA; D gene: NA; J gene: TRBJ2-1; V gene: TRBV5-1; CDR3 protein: CASSSDPVSHNEQFF; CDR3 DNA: TGCGCCAGCAGCTCCGACCCTGTCTCCCACAATGAGCAGTTCTTC
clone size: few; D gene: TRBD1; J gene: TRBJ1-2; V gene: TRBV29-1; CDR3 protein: CSVEAQGAGGYTF; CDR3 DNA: TGCAGCGTTGAAGCCCAGGGGGCGGGCGGCTACACCTTC
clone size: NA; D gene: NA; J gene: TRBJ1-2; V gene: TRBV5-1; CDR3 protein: CASSLTSVRGYTF; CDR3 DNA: TGCGCCAGCAGCTTGACATCAGTTCGGGGCTACACCTTC
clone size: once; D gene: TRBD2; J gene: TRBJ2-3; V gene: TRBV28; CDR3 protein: CASSLAGGVDTQYF; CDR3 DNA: TGTGCCAGCAGTCTAGCGGGAGGGGTAGATACGCAGTATTTT
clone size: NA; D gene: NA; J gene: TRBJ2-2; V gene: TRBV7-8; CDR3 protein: CASSLGLGQNTGELFF; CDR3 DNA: TGTGCCAGCAGCTTAGGTTTAGGTCAGAACACCGGGGAGCTGTTTTTT
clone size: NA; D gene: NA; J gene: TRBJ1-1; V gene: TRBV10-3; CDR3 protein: CAISGGLTEAFF; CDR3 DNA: TGTGCCATCAGTGGGGGGCTCACTGAAGCTTTCTTT
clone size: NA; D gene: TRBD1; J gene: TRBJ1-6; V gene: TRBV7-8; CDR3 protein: CASSLGQGMGSPLHF; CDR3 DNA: TGTGCCAGCAGCTTGGGACAGGGAATGGGTTCACCCCTCCACTTT
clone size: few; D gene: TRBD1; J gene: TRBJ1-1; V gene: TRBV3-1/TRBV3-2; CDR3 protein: CASRMTGSIAEAFF; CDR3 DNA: TGTGCCAGCAGGATGACAGGGTCTATAGCTGAAGCTTTCTTT
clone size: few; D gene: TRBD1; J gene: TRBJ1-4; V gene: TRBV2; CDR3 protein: CASSRSGTGTEKLFF; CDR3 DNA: TGTGCCAGCAGCCGTTCCGGGACAGGGACTGAAAAACTGTTTTTT
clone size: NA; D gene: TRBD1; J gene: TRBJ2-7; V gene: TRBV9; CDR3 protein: CASSVGQGHEQYF; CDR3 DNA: TGTGCCAGCAGCGTGGGACAGGGGCACGAGCAGTACTTC
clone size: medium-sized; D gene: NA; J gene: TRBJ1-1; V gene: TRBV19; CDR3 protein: CASSIDLENTEAFF; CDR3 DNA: TGTGCCAGTAGTATAGATCTGGAGAACACTGAAGCTTTCTTT
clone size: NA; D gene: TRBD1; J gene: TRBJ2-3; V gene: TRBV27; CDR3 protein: CASTGTASFSTDTQYF; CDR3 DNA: TGTGCCAGCACCGGGACAGCCAGTTTTAGCACAGATACGCAGTATTTT
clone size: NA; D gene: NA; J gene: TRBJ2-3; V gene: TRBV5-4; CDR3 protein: CASSFGAPEDTQYF; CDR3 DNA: TGTGCCAGCAGCTTCGGGGCACCCGAAGATACGCAGTATTTT
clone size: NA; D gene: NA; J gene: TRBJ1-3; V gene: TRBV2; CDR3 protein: CASRSLWAGAGNTIYF; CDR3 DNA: TGTGCCAGCAGGTCACTATGGGCAGGTGCTGGAAACACCATATATTTT
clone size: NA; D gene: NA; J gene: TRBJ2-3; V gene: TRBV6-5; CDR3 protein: CASAFGLSSPDTQYF; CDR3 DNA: TGTGCCAGCGCTTTCGGACTTAGCTCCCCAGATACGCAGTATTTT